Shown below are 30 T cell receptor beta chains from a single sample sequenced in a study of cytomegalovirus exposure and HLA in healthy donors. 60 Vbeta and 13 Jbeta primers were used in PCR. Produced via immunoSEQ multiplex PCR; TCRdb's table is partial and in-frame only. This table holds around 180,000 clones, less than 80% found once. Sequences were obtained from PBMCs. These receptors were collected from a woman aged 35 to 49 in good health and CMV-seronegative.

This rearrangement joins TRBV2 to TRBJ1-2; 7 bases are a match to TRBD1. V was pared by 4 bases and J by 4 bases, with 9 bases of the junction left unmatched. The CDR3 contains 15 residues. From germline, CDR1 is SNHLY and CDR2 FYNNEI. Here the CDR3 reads CASSAQLQGSYGYTF. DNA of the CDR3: TGTGCCAGCAGTGCACAACTACAGGGGTCCTATGGCTACACCTTC.

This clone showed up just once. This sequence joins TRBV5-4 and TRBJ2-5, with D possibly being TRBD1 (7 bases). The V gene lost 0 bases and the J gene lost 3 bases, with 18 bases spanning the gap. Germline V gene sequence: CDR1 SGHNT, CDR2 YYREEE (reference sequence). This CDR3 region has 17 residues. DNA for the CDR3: TGTGCCAGCAGCTTGGGGGACAGTAGGTGGGGGGAAGAGACCCAGTACTTC. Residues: CASSLGDSRWGEETQYF.

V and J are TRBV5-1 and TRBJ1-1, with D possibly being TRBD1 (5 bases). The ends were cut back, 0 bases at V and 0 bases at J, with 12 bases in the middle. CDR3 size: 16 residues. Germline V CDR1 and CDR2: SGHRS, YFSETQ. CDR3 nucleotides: TGCGCCAGCAGCTTGGTGCAGGGTGGGCTGAACACTGAAGCTTTCTTT. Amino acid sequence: CASSLVQGGLNTEAFF.

CDR3 nucleotides: TGTGCCAGCAGCAAAGCGCGAGGCGAAAAACTGTTTTTT. It is translated as CASSKARGEKLFF. The V and J genes are TRBV21-1 and TRBJ1-4. TRBV21-1 is deemed a pseudogene. CDR3 length equals 13 residues.

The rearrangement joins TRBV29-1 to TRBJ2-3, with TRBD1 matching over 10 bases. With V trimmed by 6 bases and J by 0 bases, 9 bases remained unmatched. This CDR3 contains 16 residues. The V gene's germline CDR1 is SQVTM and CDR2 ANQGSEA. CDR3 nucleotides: TGCAGCGTCGGCGGGACAGGGGTACTTAGCACAGATACGCAGTATTTT. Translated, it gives CSVGGTGVLSTDTQYF.

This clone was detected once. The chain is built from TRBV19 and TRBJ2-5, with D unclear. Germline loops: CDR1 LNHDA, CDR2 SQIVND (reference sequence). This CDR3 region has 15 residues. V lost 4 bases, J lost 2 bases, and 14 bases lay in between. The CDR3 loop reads CASSRGPATQETQYF. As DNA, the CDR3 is TGTGCCAGTAGTAGAGGTCCCGCGACGCAAGAGACCCAGTACTTC.

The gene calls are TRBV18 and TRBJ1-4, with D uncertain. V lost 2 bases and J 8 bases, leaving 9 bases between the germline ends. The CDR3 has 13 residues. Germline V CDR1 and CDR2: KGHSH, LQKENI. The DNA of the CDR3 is TGTGCCAGCTCACCAGACACTGCAGAAAAACTGTTTTTT. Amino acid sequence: CASSPDTAEKLFF.

The DNA for the CDR3 is TGTGCCAGCAGCCACACCTTACAGGGCCAAAACACTGAAGCTTTCTTT. This sequence encodes CASSHTLQGQNTEAFF. V and J are TRBV2 and TRBJ1-1; maybe TRBD1 (6 bases). V gave up 6 bases and J gave up 2 bases, with 19 bases separating them. Germline CDR1 is SNHLY and CDR2 is FYNNEI. The CDR3 spans 16 residues.

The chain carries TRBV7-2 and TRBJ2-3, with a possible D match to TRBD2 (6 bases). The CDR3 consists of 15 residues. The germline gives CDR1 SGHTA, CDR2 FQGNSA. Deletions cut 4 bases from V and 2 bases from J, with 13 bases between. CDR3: CASSSIAVDTDTQYF. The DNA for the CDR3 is TGTGCCAGCAGCTCCATAGCGGTAGACACAGATACGCAGTATTTT.

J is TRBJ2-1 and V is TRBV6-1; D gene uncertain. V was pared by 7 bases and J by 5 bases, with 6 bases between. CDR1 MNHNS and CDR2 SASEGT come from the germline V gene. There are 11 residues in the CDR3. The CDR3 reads CASIYNNEQFF. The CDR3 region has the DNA TGTGCCAGCATTTACAACAATGAGCAGTTCTTC.

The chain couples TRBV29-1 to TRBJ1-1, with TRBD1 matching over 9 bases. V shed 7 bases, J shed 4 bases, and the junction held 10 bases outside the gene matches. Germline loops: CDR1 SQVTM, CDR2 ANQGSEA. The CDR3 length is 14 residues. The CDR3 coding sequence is TGCAGCGGCGGAAGGACAGGGGTGGCCACTGAAGCTTTCTTT. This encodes CSGGRTGVATEAFF.

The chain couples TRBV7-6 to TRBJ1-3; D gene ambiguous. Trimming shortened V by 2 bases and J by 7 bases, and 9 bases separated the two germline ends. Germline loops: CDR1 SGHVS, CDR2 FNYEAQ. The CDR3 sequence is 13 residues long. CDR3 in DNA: TGTGCCAGCAGCTTACACGGGTTCAACACCATATATTTT. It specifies CASSLHGFNTIYF. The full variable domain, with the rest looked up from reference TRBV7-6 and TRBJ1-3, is GAGVSQSPRYKVTKRGQDVALRCDPISGHVSLYWYRQALGQGPEFLTYFNYEAQQDKSGLPNDRFSAERPEGSISTLTIQRTEQRDSAMYRCASSLHGFNTIYFGEGSWLTVV.

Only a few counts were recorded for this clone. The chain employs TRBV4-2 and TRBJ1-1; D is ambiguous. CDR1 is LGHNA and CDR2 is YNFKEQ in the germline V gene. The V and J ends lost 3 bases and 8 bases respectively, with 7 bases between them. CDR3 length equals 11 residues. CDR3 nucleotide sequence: TGTGCCAGCAGCCAGGGCACGGAAGCTTTCTTT. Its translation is CASSQGTEAFF.

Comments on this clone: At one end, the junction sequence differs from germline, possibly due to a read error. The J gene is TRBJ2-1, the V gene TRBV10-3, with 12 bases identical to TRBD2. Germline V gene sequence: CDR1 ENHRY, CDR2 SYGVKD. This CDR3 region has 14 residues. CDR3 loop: CAISELAGGGEQFF. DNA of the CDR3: TGTGCCATAAGTGAACTAGCGGGAGGTGGTGAGCAGTTCTTC.

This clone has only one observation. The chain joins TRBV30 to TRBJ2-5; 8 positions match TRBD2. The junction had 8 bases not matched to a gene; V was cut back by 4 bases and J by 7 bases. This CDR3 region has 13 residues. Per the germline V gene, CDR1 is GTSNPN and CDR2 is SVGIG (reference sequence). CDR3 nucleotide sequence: TGTGCCTGGACAAGCGGGGGCATGGGGACCCAGTACTTC. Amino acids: CAWTSGGMGTQYF.

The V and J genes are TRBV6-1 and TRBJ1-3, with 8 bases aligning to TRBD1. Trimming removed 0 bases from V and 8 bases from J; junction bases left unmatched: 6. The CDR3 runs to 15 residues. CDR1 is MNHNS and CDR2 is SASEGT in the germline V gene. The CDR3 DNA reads TGTGCCAGCAGTGAAGCGGAGGACAGGGTGTACACCATATATTTT. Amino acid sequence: CASSEAEDRVYTIYF.

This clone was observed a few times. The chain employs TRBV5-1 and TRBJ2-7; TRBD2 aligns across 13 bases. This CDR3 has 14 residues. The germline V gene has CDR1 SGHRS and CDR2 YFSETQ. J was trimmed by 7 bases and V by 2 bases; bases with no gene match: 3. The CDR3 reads CASSFRLAGGEQYF. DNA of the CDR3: TGCGCCAGCAGCTTCAGACTAGCGGGAGGTGAGCAGTACTTC.

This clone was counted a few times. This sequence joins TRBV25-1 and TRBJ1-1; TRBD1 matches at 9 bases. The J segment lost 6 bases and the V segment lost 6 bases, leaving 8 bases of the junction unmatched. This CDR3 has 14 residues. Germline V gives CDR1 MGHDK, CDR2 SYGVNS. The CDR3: CASRDRGPGPEAFF. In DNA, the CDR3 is TGTGCCAGCAGGGACAGGGGTCCGGGACCTGAAGCTTTCTTT.

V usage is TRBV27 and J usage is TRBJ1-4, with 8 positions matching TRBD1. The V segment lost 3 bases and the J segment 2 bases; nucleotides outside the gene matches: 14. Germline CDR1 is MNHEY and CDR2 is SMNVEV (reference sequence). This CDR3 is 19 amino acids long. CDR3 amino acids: CASSFIGRGLEGTNEKLFF. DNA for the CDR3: TGTGCCAGCAGTTTCATTGGCAGGGGGCTAGAGGGGACTAATGAAAAACTGTTTTTT.

The CDR3 sequence: CASSQRRLAGADTQYF. The CDR3 DNA sequence: TGTGCCAGCAGTCAACGGCGGCTAGCGGGAGCAGATACGCAGTATTTT. J is TRBJ2-3 and V is TRBV7-8, with 10 nucleotides matching TRBD2. From germline, CDR1 is SGHVS and CDR2 FQNEAQ. The CDR3 consists of 16 residues. Trimming cost V 6 bases and J 4 bases; bases outside gene matches: 10. The full variable domain, its missing parts supplied by reference TRBV7-8 and TRBJ2-3, is GAGVSQSPRYKVAKRGQDVALRCDPISGHVSLFWYQQALGQGPEFLTYFQNEAQLDKSGLPSDRFFAERPEGSVSTLKIQRTQQEDSAVYLCASSQRRLAGADTQYFGPGTRLTVL.

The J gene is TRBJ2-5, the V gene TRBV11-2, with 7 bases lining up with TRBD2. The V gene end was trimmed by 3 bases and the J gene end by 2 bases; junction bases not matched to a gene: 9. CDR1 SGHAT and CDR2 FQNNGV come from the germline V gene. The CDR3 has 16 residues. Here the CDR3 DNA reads TGTGCCAGCAGCTTGGAGGGTGGGAGGGGACAAGAGACCCAGTACTTC. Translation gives CASSLEGGRGQETQYF.

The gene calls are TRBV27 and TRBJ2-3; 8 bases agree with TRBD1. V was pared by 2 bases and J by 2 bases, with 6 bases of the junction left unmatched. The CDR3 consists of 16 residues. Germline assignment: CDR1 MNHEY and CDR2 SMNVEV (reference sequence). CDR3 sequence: CASSLRQGLSTDTQYF. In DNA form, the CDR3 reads TGTGCCAGCAGTTTAAGACAGGGGCTATCCACAGATACGCAGTATTTT.

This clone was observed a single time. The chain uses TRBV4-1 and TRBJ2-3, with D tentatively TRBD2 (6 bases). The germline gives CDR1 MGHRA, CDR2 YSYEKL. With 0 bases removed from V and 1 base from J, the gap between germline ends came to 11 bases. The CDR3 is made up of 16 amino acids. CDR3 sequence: CASSQDPGARTDTQYF. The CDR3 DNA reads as TGCGCCAGCAGCCAAGACCCGGGAGCGCGCACAGATACGCAGTATTTT.

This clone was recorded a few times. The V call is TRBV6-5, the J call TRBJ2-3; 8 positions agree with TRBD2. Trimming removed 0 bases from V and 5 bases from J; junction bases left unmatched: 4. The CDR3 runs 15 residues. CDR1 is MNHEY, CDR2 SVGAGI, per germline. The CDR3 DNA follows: TGTGCCAGCAGTTACTCTCCGGCGGGAGGAGATACGCAGTATTTT. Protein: CASSYSPAGGDTQYF.

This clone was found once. The CDR3 is CASSKAPPCGAFF. The CDR3 nucleotides read TGTGCCAGCAGCAAAGCGCCCCCCTGCGGAGCTTTCTTT. J is TRBJ1-1 and V is TRBV21-1. TRBV21-1 is a known pseudogene. The CDR3 length is 13 residues.

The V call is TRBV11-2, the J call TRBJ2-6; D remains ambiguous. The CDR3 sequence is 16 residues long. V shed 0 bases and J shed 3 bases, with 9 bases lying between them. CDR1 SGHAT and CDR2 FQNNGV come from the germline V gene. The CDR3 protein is CASSLDSGSGANVLTF. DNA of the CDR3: TGTGCCAGCAGCTTAGATTCAGGAAGTGGGGCCAACGTCCTGACTTTC. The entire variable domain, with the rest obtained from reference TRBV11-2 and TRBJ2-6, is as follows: EAGVAQSPRYKIIEKRQSVAFWCNPISGHATLYWYQQILGQGPKLLIQFQNNGVVDDSQLPKDRFSAERLKGVDSTLKIQPAKLEDSAVYLCASSLDSGSGANVLTFGAGSRLTVL.

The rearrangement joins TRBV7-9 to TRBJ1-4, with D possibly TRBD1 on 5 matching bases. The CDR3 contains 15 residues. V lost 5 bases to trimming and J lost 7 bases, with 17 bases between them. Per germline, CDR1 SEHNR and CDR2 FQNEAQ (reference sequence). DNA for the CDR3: TGTGCCAGCAGCGCCCAACAGGTCCTCAGTGAAAAACTGTTTTTT. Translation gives CASSAQQVLSEKLFF.

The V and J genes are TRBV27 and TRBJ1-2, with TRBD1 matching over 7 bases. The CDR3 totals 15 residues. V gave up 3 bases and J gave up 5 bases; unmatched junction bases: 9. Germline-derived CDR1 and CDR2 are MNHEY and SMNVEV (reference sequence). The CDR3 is CASSLVGTAPYGYTF. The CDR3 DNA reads TGTGCCAGCAGTTTGGTCGGGACAGCCCCGTATGGCTACACCTTC.

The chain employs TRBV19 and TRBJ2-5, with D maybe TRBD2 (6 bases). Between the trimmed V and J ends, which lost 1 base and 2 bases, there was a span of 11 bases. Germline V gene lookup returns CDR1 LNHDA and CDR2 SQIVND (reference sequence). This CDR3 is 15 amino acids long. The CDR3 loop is CASSIGGGRQETQYF. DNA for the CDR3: TGTGCCAGTAGTATAGGGGGAGGTAGGCAAGAGACCCAGTACTTC. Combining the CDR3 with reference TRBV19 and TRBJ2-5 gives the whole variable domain DGGITQSPKYLFRKEGQNVTLSCEQNLNHDAMYWYRQDPGQGLRLIYYSQIVNDFQKGDIAEGYSVSREKKESFPLTVTSAQKNPTAFYLCASSIGGGRQETQYFGPGTRLLVL.

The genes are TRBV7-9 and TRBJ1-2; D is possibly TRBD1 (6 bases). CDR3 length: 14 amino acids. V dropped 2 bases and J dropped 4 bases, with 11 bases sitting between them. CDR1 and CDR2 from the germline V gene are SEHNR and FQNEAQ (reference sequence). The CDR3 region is CASSLSQGSYGYTF. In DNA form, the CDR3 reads TGTGCCAGCAGCTTATCACAGGGTAGCTATGGCTACACCTTC.